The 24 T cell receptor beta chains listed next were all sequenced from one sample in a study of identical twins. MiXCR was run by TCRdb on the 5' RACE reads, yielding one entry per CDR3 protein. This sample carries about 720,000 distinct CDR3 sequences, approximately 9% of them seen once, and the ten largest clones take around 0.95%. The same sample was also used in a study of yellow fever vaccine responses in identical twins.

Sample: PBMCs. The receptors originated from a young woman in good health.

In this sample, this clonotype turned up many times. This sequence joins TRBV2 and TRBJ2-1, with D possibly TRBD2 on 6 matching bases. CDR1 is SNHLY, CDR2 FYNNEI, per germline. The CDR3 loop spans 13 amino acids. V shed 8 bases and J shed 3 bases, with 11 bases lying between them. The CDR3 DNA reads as TGTGCCAGCCACGGGACTCTCTACAATGAGCAGTTCTTC. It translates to CASHGTLYNEQFF.

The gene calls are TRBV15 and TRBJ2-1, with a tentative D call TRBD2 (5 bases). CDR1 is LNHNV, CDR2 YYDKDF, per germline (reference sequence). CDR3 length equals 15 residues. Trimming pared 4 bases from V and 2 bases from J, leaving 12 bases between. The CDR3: CATSIVGEPYNEQFF. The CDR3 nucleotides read TGTGCCACCAGCATCGTCGGGGAACCCTACAATGAGCAGTTCTTC.

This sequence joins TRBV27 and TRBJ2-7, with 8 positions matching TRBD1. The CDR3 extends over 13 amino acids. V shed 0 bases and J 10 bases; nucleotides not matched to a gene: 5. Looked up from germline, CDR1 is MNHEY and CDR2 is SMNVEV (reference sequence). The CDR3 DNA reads TGTGCCAGCAGTTTATCGATTCAGGGGGCACAGTACTTC. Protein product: CASSLSIQGAQYF.

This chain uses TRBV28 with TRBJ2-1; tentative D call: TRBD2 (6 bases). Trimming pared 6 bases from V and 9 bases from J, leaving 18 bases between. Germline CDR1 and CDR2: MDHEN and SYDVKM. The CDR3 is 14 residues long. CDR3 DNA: TGTGCCAGCAGGGGGGGAGGAGGAAGAAGTGAGCAGTTCTTC. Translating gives CASRGGGGRSEQFF.

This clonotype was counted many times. CDR3 nucleotide sequence: TGTGCCAGCAGACCCAAGGGACGGTCTCAAGAGACCCAGTACTTC. As protein: CASRPKGRSQETQYF. The chain links TRBV12-3 or TRBV12-4 to TRBJ2-5, with D possibly being TRBD1 or TRBD2 (5 bases each). With 6 bases removed from V and 2 bases from J, the gap between germline ends came to 16 bases. This CDR3 has 15 amino acids.

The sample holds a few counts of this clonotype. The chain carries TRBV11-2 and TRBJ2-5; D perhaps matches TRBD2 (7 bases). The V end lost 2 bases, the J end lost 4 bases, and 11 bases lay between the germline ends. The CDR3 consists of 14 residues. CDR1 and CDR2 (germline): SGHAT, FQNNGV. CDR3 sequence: CASSLWGGTETQYF. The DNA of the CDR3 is TGTGCCAGCAGCTTATGGGGGGGCACAGAGACCCAGTACTTC.

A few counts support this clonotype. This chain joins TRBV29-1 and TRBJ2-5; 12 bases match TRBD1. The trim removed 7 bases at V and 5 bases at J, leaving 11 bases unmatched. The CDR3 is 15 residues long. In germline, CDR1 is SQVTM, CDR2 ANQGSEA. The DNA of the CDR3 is TGCAGCGCTCAATCCGGGACAGGGGGCCTTGAGACCCAGTACTTC. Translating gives CSAQSGTGGLETQYF. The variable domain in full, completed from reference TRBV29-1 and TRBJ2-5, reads SAVISQKPSRDICQRGTSLTIQCQVDSQVTMMFWYRQQPGQSLTLIATANQGSEATYESGFVIDKFPISRPNLTFSTLTVSNMSPEDSSIYLCSAQSGTGGLETQYFGPGTRLLVL.

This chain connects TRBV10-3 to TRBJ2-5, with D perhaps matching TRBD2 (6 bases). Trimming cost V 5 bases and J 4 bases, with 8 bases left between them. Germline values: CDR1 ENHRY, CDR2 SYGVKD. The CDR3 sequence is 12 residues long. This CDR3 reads CAISQGGETQYF. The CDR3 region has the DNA TGTGCCATCAGTCAGGGAGGAGAGACCCAGTACTTC.

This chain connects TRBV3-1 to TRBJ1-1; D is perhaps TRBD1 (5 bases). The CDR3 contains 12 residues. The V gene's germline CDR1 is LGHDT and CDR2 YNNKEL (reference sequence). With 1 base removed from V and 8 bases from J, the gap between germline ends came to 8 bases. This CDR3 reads CASSQVKGEAFF. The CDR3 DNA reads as TGTGCCAGCAGCCAAGTTAAGGGGGAAGCTTTCTTT.

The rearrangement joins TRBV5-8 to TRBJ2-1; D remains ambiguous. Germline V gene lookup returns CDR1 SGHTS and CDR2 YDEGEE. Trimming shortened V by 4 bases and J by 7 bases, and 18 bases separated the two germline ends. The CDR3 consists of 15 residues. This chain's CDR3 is CASSPGRIFGNEQFF. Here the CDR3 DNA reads TGTGCCAGCAGCCCCGGTCGGATTTTTGGTAATGAGCAGTTCTTC.

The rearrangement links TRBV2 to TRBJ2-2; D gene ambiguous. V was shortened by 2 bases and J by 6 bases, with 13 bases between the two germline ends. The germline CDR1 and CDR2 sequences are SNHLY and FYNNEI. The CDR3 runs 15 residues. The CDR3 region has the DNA TGTGCCAGCAGTGAACCCTCGACCCCCTCCGGGGAGCTGTTTTTT. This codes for CASSEPSTPSGELFF.

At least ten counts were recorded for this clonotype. Here the CDR3 DNA reads TGTGCCATCAGGGGGGACAGTTCCCACGAGCAGTACTTC. Encoded protein: CAIRGDSSHEQYF. V gene TRBV10-3 combines with J gene TRBJ2-7; TRBD1 aligns across 7 bases. V lost 6 bases to trimming and J lost 5 bases; unmatched junction nucleotides: 7. The CDR3 runs 13 residues. Germline CDR1 and CDR2: ENHRY and SYGVKD.

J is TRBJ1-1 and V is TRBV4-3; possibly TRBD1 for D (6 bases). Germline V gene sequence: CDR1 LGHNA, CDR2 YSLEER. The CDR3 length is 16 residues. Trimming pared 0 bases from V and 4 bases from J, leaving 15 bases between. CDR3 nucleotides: TGCGCCAGCAGCCAAGATTATTCCAGGGGAGGCACTGAAGCTTTCTTT. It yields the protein CASSQDYSRGGTEAFF.

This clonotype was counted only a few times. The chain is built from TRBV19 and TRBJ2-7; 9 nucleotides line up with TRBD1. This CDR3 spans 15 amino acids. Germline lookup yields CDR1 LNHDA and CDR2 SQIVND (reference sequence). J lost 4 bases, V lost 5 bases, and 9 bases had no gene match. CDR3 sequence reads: CASSRAGTGLYEQYF. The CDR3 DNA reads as TGTGCCAGTAGTCGCGCCGGGACAGGGCTTTACGAGCAGTACTTC. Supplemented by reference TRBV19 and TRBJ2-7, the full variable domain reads DGGITQSPKYLFRKEGQNVTLSCEQNLNHDAMYWYRQDPGQGLRLIYYSQIVNDFQKGDIAEGYSVSREKKESFPLTVTSAQKNPTAFYLCASSRAGTGLYEQYFGPGTRLTVT.

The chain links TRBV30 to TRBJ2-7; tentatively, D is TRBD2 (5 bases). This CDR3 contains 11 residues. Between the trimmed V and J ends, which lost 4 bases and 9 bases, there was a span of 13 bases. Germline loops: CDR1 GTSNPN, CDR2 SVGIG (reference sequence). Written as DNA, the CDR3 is TGTGCCTGGACCACCGGACTCGGGCAGTACTTC. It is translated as CAWTTGLGQYF.

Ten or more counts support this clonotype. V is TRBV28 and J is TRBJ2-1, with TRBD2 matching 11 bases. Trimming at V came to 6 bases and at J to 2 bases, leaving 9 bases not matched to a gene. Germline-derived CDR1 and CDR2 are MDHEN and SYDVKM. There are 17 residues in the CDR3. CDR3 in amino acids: CASSYYSGRVTYNEQFF. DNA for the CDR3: TGTGCCAGCAGCTACTATAGCGGGAGGGTTACCTACAATGAGCAGTTCTTC.

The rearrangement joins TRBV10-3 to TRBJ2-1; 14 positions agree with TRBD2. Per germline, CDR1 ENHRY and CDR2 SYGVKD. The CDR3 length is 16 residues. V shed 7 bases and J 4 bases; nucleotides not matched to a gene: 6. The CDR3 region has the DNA TGTGCCATCACGGGACTAGCGGGAGCCAGGTACAATGAGCAGTTCTTC. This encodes CAITGLAGARYNEQFF.

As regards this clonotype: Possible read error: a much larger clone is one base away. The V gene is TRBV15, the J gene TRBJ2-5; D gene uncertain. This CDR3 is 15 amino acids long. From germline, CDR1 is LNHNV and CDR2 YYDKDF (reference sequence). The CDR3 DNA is TGTGCCATCAGCAAGACGCGTCAGGCCCAAGAGACCCAGTACTTC. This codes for CAISKTRQAQETQYF.

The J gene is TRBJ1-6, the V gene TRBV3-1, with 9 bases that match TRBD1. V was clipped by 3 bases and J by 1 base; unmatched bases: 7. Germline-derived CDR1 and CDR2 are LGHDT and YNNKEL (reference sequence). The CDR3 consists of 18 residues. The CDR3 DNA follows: TGTGCCAGCAGCCACCTGGACAGGGGTTCGTCCTATAATTCACCCCTCCACTTT. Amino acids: CASSHLDRGSSYNSPLHF.

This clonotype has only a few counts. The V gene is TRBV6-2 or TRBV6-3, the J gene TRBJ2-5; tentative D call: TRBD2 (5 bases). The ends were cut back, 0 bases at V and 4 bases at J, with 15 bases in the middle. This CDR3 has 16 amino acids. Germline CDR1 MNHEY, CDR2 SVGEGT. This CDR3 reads CASSYSTEAQGETQYF. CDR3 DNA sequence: TGTGCCAGCAGTTACTCGACGGAGGCACAAGGAGAGACCCAGTACTTC.

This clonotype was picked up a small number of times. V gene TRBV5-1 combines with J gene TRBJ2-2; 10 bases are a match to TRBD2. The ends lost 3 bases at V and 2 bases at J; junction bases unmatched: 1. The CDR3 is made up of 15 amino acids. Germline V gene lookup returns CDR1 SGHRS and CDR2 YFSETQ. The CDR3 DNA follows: TGCGCCAGCAGCTCTAGCGGGAGTAACACCGGGGAGCTGTTTTTT. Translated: CASSSSGSNTGELFF.

CDR3 nucleotide sequence: TGTGCCAGCGCCCTACGGCTAGCGGGGGGCCGGGTGAACCTAAATACGCAGTATTTT. Translation gives CASALRLAGGRVNLNTQYF. V is TRBV12-3 or TRBV12-4 and J is TRBJ2-3; 11 positions agree with TRBD2. After removal of 8 bases from V and 7 bases from J, the junction contained 23 bases not matched to a gene. The CDR3 totals 19 residues.

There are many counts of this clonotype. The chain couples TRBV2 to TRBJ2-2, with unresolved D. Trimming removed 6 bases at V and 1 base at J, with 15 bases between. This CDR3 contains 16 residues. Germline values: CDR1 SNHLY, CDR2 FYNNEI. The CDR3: CASRHGRNLNTGELFF. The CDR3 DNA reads TGTGCCAGCAGACACGGACGGAACCTGAACACCGGGGAGCTGTTTTTT.

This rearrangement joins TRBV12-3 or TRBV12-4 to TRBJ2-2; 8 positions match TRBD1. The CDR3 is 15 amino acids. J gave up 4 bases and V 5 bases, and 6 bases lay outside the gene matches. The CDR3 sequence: CASSLRDRPTGELFF. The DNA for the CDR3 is TGTGCCAGCAGTCTTCGGGACAGGCCCACCGGGGAGCTGTTTTTT.